The clone carrying this T cell receptor beta chain was counted at least ten times. Relying on iRepertoire HTBI primers and Arm-PCR of CDR3 regions, the team built TCR beta libraries. TCRdb fed the multiplex PCR reads into MiXCR, producing one record per CDR3 protein. In the table there are approximately 470,000 distinct CDR3 sequences, 20% of which are singletons. This sample is part of a study of regulatory T cells in long-lasting Graves disease. In the study overall: Positivity for TSH receptor antibodies plus over 5 years of antithyroid drugs meant persistent Graves' disease.

V shed 0 bases and J shed 0 bases, with 2 bases lying between them. The CDR3 runs 12 residues. The germline V gene encodes CDR1 GTSNPN and CDR2 SVGIG (reference sequence). Time point indicated: persistent/refractory GD, antithyroid drugs over 5 years with positive TRAb. PBMCs were the source of the RNA used for TCR sequencing. This sequence was found in a female donor with Graves disease. The source was peripheral blood mononuclear cells (PBMCs), collected when the disease was refractory, from a patient treated with antithyroid drugs. The chain links TRBV30 to TRBJ1-1; D gene uncertain. CDR3 residues: CAWSVVNTEAFF. The CDR3 DNA is TGTGCCTGGAGTGTGGTGAACACTGAAGCTTTCTTT.